Listed below are T cell receptor beta chains from one sample, sequenced in a study of blood T cell repertoires in COVID-19. Using immunoSEQ multiplex PCR, the repertoire was profiled, and TCRdb retains in-frame clones only, with some absent. The table includes 130,000 to 150,000 clones, roughly four fifths detected once. The source material was peripheral blood. All receptors derive from a human donor with acute or convalescent COVID-19. The donor label of this sample is uncertain. CDR3s leave out the opening cysteine and the closing phenylalanine or tryptophan. Some rows have no size entry. The others give once, few or many, or a class for an expanded clone.

cdr3_length	v_call	clone_size	j_call	cdr3_aa
13	TRBV5-1	NA	TRBJ1-2	ASSTRTGTNYGYT
13	TRBV19	NA	TRBJ2-1	ASSIDRGRYNEQF
14	TRBV11-1	NA	TRBJ2-7	ASSLGVTGTPYEQY
14	TRBV24-1	NA	TRBJ2-2	ATSDRLRGGTGELF
13	TRBV18	NA	TRBJ1-5	ASSLGTGGDQPQH
13	TRBV25-1	NA	TRBJ2-5	ASSEWQGRFETQY
13	TRBV4-2	once	TRBJ1-3	ASSQDRQAGNTIY
12	TRBV19	NA	TRBJ1-5	ASSWTGRNQPQH
11	TRBV29-1	once	TRBJ2-4	SVLAGGKNIQY
12	TRBV9	NA	TRBJ2-5	ASSVGMGGETQY
15	TRBV9	NA	TRBJ2-2	ASSVGRGRVNTGELF
13	TRBV2	few	TRBJ2-1	ASSLNGGGLNEQF
11	TRBV5-4	NA	TRBJ1-1	ASSLSGVAEAF
12	TRBV19	few	TRBJ2-2	ASSIDAVTGELF
13	TRBV15	NA	TRBJ2-3	ATSRVGVATDTQY
13	TRBV30	NA	TRBJ1-1	AWSVPGDFNTEAF
12	TRBV3-1/TRBV3-2	NA	TRBJ2-3	ASSHRAYTDTQY
11	TRBV2	NA	TRBJ1-6	ASSTGYNSPLH
15	TRBV12-2	few	TRBJ2-6	ASRSSMDNSGANVLT
13	TRBV4-1	NA	TRBJ1-5	ASSQDGQVVQPQH
13	TRBV18	NA	TRBJ2-7	ASSPSRGAPYEQY
14	TRBV25-1	NA	TRBJ2-1	ASSSLGAGYNNEQF
11	TRBV2	NA	TRBJ1-2	ASGAGQGYGYT
11	TRBV10-1	NA	TRBJ1-2	ASSESRTYGYT
13	TRBV19	NA	TRBJ2-7	ASSLRGQESYEQY
15	TRBV3-1/TRBV3-2	NA	TRBJ1-2	ASSQGRTGGSWNGYT
11	TRBV19	NA	TRBJ2-2	ASSTGVAGELF
12	TRBV19	few	TRBJ1-2	ASSTAVRGRGYT
14	TRBV4-1	NA	TRBJ1-1	ASSHSSGGRNTEAF
13	TRBV7-6	NA	TRBJ1-4	ASSPKQGVWEKLF
16	TRBV3-1/TRBV3-2	few	TRBJ1-5	ASSQRPPISTGHQPQH
14	TRBV9	NA	TRBJ1-1	ASEIQTGGANTEAF
11	TRBV5-1	NA	TRBJ1-2	ASSWMGEGDYT
12	TRBV6-6	NA	TRBJ1-1	ASNPGTGFSEAF
14	TRBV27	NA	TRBJ1-1	ASSLSPGTGGTEAF
13	TRBV5-1	NA	TRBJ1-5	ASSLAGDNNQPQH
14	TRBV25-1	NA	TRBJ1-3	ASSGTGLQAGNTIY
12	TRBV5-6	NA	TRBJ1-1	ASSLGTVNTEAF
12	TRBV5-1	NA	TRBJ2-7	ASSLGDYPYEQY
12	TRBV4-1	NA	TRBJ1-1	ASRPRGAGTEAF